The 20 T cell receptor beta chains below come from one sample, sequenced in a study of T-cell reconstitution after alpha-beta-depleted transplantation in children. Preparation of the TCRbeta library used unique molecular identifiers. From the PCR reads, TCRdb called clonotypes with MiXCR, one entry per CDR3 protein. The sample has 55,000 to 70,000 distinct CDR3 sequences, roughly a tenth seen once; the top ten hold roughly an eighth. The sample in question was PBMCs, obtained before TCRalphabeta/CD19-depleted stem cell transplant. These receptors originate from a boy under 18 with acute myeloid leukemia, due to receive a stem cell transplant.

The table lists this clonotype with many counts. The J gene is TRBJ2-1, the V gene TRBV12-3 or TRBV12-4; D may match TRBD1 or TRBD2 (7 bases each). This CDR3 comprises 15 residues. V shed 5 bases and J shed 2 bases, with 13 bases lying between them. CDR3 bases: TGTGCCAGCAGTCCAGGGGGGGGCCCCTACAATGAGCAGTTCTTC. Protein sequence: CASSPGGGPYNEQFF.

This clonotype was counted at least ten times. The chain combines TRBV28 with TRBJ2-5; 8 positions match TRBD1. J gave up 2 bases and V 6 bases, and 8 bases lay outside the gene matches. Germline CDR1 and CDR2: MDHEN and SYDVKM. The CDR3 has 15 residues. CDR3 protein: CASRGRDRLQETQYF. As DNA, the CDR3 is TGTGCCAGCAGGGGCCGGGACAGGCTGCAAGAGACCCAGTACTTC.

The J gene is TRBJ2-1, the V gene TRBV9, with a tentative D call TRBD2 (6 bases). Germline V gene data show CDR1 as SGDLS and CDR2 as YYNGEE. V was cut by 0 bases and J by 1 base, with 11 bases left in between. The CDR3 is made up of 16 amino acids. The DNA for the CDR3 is TGTGCCAGCAGCGTAGTCGGGAGAGGGTCCTACAATGAGCAGTTCTTC. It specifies CASSVVGRGSYNEQFF.

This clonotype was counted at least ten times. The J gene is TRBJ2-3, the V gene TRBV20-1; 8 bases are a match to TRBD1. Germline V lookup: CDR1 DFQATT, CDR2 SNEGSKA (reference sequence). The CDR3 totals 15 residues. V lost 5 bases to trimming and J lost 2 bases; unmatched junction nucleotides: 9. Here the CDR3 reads CSAPRTGLATDTQYF. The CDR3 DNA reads TGCAGTGCTCCCCGGACAGGGTTGGCCACAGATACGCAGTATTTT.

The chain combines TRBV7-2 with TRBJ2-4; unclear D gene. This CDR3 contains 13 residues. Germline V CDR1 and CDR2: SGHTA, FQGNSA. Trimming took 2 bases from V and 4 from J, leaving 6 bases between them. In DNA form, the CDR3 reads TGTGCCAGCAGCTTACCAGAGAAAAACATTCAGTACTTC. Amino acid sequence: CASSLPEKNIQYF.

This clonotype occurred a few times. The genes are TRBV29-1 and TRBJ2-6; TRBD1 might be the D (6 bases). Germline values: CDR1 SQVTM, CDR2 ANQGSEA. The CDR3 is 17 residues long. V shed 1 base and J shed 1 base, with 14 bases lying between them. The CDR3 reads CSVEGRQDMSGANVLTF. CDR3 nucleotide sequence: TGCAGCGTTGAAGGGCGACAGGACATGTCTGGGGCCAACGTCCTGACTTTC.

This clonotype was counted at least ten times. CDR3 DNA sequence: TGTGCCAGCAGCCGGACAGGGTTTGGCACCGGGGAGCTGTTTTTT. It specifies CASSRTGFGTGELFF. The chain has TRBV5-4 and TRBJ2-2, with TRBD1 matching over 8 bases. After removal of 4 bases from V and 4 bases from J, the junction contained 6 bases not matched to a gene. CDR1 SGHNT and CDR2 YYREEE come from the germline V gene (reference sequence). CDR3 length equals 15 residues.

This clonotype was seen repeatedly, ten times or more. The CDR3 DNA sequence: TGTGCCAGCAGCGTAGGTGGAGTACCTGCAGATACGCAGTATTTT. Protein sequence: CASSVGGVPADTQYF. The V gene is TRBV9, the J gene TRBJ2-3; no definite D call. Trimming took off 0 bases at V and 4 bases at J, with 12 bases between the two ends. There are 15 residues in the CDR3. Per germline, CDR1 SGDLS and CDR2 YYNGEE.

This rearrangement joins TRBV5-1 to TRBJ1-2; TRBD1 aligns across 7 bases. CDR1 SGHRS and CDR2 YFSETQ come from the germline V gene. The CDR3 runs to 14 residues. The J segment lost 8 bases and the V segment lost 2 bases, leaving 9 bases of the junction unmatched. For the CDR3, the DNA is TGCGCCAGCAGCTTTACGAGACAGGGCGACGGCTACACCTTC. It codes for CASSFTRQGDGYTF.

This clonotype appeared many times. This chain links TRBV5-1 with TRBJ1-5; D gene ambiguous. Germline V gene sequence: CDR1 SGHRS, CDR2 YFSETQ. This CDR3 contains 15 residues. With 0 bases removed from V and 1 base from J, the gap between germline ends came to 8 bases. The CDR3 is CASSLEGRSNQPQHF. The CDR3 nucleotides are TGCGCCAGCAGCTTGGAGGGTCGGAGCAATCAGCCCCAGCATTTT.

The DNA of the CDR3 is TGTGCCAGCAGCTTTGGGGGCTCCTACAATGAGCAGTTCTTC. Translated: CASSFGGSYNEQFF. This rearrangement joins TRBV5-5 to TRBJ2-1, with D perhaps matching TRBD1 or TRBD2 (5 bases each). Germline-derived CDR1 and CDR2 are SGHKS and YYEKEE (reference sequence). V lost 2 bases and J 0 bases, leaving 6 bases between the germline ends. CDR3 length: 14 residues.

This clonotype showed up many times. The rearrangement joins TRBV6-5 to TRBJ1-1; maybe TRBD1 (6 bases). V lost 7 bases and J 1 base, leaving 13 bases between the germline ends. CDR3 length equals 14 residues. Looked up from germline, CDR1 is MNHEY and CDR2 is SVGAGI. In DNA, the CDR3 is TGTGCCAGCAACTCGGGACACGCGAACACTGAAGCTTTCTTT. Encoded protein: CASNSGHANTEAFF.

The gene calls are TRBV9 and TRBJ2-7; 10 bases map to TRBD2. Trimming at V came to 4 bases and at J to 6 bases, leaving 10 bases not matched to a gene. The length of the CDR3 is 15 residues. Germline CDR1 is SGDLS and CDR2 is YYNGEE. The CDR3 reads CASSPGQGLAREQYF. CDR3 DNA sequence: TGTGCCAGCAGCCCAGGTCAGGGACTAGCGCGCGAGCAGTACTTC.

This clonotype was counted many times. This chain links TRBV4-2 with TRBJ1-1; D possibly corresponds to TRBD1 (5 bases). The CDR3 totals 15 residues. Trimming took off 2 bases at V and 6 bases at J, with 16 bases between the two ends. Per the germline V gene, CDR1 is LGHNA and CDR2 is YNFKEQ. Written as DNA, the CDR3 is TGTGCCAGCAGCCAAAAACGGACACAGAGCGCTGAAGCTTTCTTT. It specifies CASSQKRTQSAEAFF.

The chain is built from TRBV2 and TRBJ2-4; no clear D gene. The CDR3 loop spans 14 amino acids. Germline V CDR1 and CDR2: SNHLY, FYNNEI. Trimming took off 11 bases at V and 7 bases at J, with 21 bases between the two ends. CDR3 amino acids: CAGKDEVPRNIQYF. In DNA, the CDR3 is TGTGCCGGGAAGGATGAGGTCCCACGGAACATTCAGTACTTC.

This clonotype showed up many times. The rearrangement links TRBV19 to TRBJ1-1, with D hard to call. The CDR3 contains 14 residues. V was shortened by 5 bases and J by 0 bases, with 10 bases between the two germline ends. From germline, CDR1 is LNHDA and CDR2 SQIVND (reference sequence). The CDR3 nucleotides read TGTGCCAGTAGTTTCCGAGGAATGAACACTGAAGCTTTCTTT. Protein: CASSFRGMNTEAFF.

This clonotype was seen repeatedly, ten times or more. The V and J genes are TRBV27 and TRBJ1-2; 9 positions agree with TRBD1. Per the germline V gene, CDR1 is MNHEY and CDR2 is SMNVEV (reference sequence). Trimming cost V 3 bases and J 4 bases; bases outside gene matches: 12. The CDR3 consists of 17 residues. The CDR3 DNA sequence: TGTGCCAGCAGTTTTTTCGGGACAGGGCTTGTCTCCTATGGCTACACCTTC. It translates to CASSFFGTGLVSYGYTF.

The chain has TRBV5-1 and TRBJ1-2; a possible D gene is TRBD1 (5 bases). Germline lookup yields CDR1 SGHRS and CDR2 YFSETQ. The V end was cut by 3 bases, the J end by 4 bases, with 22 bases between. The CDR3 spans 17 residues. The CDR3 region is CASSSMETVPPSYGYTF. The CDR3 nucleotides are TGCGCCAGCAGCTCGATGGAGACAGTTCCCCCGAGCTATGGCTACACCTTC.

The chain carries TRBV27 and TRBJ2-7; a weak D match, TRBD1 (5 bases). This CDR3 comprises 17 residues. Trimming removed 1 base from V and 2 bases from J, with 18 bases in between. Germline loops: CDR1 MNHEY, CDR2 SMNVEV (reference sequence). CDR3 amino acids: CASSLWGARNLPYEQYF. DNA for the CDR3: TGTGCCAGCAGTTTATGGGGCGCACGGAACCTACCCTACGAGCAGTACTTC.

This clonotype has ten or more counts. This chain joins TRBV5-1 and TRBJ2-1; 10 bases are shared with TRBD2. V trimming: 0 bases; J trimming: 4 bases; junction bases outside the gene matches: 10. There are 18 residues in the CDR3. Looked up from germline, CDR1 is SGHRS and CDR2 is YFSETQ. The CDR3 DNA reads TGCGCCAGCAGCTTGGGACTAGCGGGTTCTTTCACTTACAATGAGCAGTTCTTC. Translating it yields CASSLGLAGSFTYNEQFF.